The 22 T cell receptor beta chains reported below all come from one sample, sequenced in a study of blood T cell repertoires in COVID-19. Using immunoSEQ multiplex PCR, the repertoire was profiled, and TCRdb retains in-frame clones only, with some absent. The data hold 150,000 to 200,000 clones, with around 86% observed a single time. Sequenced material: peripheral blood. The receptor source for this set is a man aged 50 to 59 with active or convalescent COVID-19.

This rearrangement joins TRBV9 to TRBJ1-5, with TRBD1 matching over 8 bases. Germline-derived CDR1 and CDR2 are SGDLS and YYNGEE. With V trimmed by 3 bases and J by 5 bases, 7 bases remained unmatched. The CDR3 covers 15 residues. The CDR3 DNA is TGTGCCAGCAGCGCATCCGGGACAGGTTATCAGCCCCAGCATTTT. It specifies CASSASGTGYQPQHF.

The V call is TRBV10-3, the J call TRBJ1-1; D ambiguous. CDR3 length equals 13 residues. V dropped 0 bases and J dropped 9 bases, with 11 bases sitting between them. Germline CDR1 ENHRY, CDR2 SYGVKD. The CDR3 DNA sequence: TGTGCCATCAGTGAGTCGGGAGCAGGCAAAGCTTTCTTT. Its translation is CAISESGAGKAFF.

The chain recombines TRBV2 with TRBJ2-3; weak D call: TRBD2 (6 bases). Germline CDR1 SNHLY, CDR2 FYNNEI. The CDR3 is 12 amino acids. The V end was cut by 8 bases, the J end by 2 bases, with 8 bases between. CDR3 amino acids: CASEDYTDTQYF. The CDR3 nucleotides are TGTGCCAGCGAGGACTACACAGATACGCAGTATTTT.

This chain joins TRBV5-4 and TRBJ1-4; D remains unclear. Germline CDR1 reads SGHNT; CDR2 reads YYREEE (reference sequence). This CDR3 region has 13 residues. V lost 3 bases to trimming and J lost 6 bases, with 9 bases between them. The CDR3 loop reads CASSWQRDEKLFF. Written as DNA, the CDR3 is TGTGCCAGCAGCTGGCAGCGGGATGAAAAACTGTTTTTT.

The chain links TRBV19 to TRBJ2-5; 7 bases agree with TRBD1. The length of the CDR3 is 15 residues. CDR1 and CDR2 (germline): LNHDA, SQIVND (reference sequence). J lost 2 bases, V lost 5 bases, and 8 bases had no gene match. The CDR3 here is CASSGTVVFQETQYF. CDR3 nucleotides: TGTGCCAGTAGTGGGACAGTCGTATTTCAAGAGACCCAGTACTTC.

The chain uses TRBV5-1 and TRBJ2-1, with 14 bases lining up with TRBD2. CDR1 is SGHRS and CDR2 is YFSETQ in the germline V gene. J was trimmed by 8 bases and V by 4 bases; bases with no gene match: 2. The length of the CDR3 is 14 residues. CDR3 protein: CASSRGLAGDEQFF. For the CDR3, the DNA is TGCGCCAGCAGCAGGGGACTAGCGGGAGATGAGCAGTTCTTC.

The rearrangement uses TRBV7-9 and TRBJ2-3, with TRBD2 identical over 12 bases. The germline gives CDR1 SEHNR, CDR2 FQNEAQ (reference sequence). The CDR3 length is 17 residues. The trim removed 0 bases at V and 6 bases at J, leaving 7 bases unmatched. CDR3: CASSLASSGLAGDTQYF. The CDR3 DNA follows: TGTGCCAGCAGCTTAGCGTCCTCGGGACTAGCGGGCGATACGCAGTATTTT.

V usage is TRBV4-3 and J usage is TRBJ1-2, with TRBD1 identical over 10 bases. Germline loops: CDR1 LGHNA, CDR2 YSLEER. Trimming at V came to 4 bases and at J to 8 bases, leaving 10 bases not matched to a gene. The CDR3 sequence is 15 residues long. This CDR3 is CASSRQDRGRWGYTF. The CDR3 DNA sequence: TGCGCCAGCAGCCGGCAGGACAGGGGGAGGTGGGGCTACACCTTC.

CDR3 amino acids: CASRPTWVGTGELFF. The DNA for the CDR3 is TGTGCCAGCAGACCGACTTGGGTGGGCACCGGGGAGCTGTTTTTT. The chain recombines TRBV6-5 with TRBJ2-2; D not certain. This CDR3 comprises 15 residues. Germline assignment: CDR1 MNHEY and CDR2 SVGAGI. V lost 6 bases and J lost 4, with 15 bases in between.

With respect to this clone: The sample contains more than one DNA sequence encoding this CDR3. The chain recombines TRBV20-1 with TRBJ1-5, with D uncertain. The ends were cut back, 3 bases at V and 0 bases at J, with 6 bases in the middle. This CDR3 region has 13 residues. Germline-derived CDR1 and CDR2 are DFQATT and SNEGSKA (reference sequence). The CDR3 spells CSASHSSNQPQHF. The CDR3 DNA follows: TGCAGTGCTAGTCACTCTAGCAATCAGCCCCAGCATTTT.

The rearrangement uses TRBV28 and TRBJ1-2; D remains unclear. The CDR3 sequence is 13 residues long. Germline CDR1 MDHEN, CDR2 SYDVKM. V shed 3 bases and J shed 4 bases, with 9 bases lying between them. The CDR3: CASSLRRPYGYTF. CDR3 coding DNA: TGTGCCAGCAGTTTGAGGCGCCCCTATGGCTACACCTTC.

This clone was detected a few times. The chain recombines TRBV19 with TRBJ1-3, with a tentative D call TRBD1 (5 bases). Trimming stripped 3 bases from V and 0 bases from J, with 6 bases between. This CDR3 region has 14 residues. The germline CDR1 and CDR2 sequences are LNHDA and SQIVND (reference sequence). The CDR3 here is CASSITGSGNTIYF. The DNA for the CDR3 is TGTGCCAGTAGTATCACAGGCTCTGGAAACACCATATATTTT.

This clone showed up just once. J is TRBJ1-3 and V is TRBV27; 7 bases fit TRBD1. Germline loops: CDR1 MNHEY, CDR2 SMNVEV (reference sequence). The CDR3 contains 16 residues. The V segment lost 3 bases and the J segment 4 bases; nucleotides outside the gene matches: 9. CDR3 sequence: CASSFGQVRRGNTIYF. The CDR3 DNA sequence: TGTGCCAGCAGTTTCGGACAGGTTCGAAGAGGAAACACCATATATTTT.

The gene calls are TRBV19 and TRBJ2-3; 8 bases are a match to TRBD1. The CDR3 loop spans 15 amino acids. CDR1 LNHDA and CDR2 SQIVND come from the germline V gene (reference sequence). V gave up 7 bases and J gave up 3 bases; unmatched junction bases: 9. The CDR3 region is CASIMDRDKTDTQYF. CDR3 sequence (DNA): TGTGCCAGTATAATGGACAGGGACAAAACAGATACGCAGTATTTT.

A word on this clone: It is likely a read error, because the conserved phenylalanine at the end of the CDR3 is missing. The DNA is left out, because the CDR3 cannot be placed on it with certainty; the CDR3 is given as TCRdb lists it. The chain links TRBV10-3 to TRBJ2-7; the DNA was not compared with TRBD2, the D call given in the table. The germline gives CDR1 ENHRY, CDR2 SYGVKD. Counting both end residues, the CDR3 totals 11 amino acids. CDR3 residues: CAISAGESVHY.

The J gene is TRBJ1-4, the V gene TRBV18; 8 bases line up with TRBD1. The CDR3 is 17 residues long. Trimming cost V 3 bases and J 4 bases; bases outside gene matches: 10. Germline V gene sequence: CDR1 KGHSH, CDR2 LQKENI. This CDR3 reads CASSPPGQAFDNEKLFF. In nucleotides, the CDR3 is TGTGCCAGCTCACCCCCGGGACAGGCCTTCGATAATGAAAAACTGTTTTTT.

V is TRBV30 and J is TRBJ1-2; D unclear. This CDR3 comprises 12 residues. The ends were cut back, 4 bases at V and 2 bases at J, with 8 bases in the middle. Germline V lookup: CDR1 GTSNPN, CDR2 SVGIG (reference sequence). CDR3 DNA: TGTGCCTGGAACCCGGGGAACTATGGCTACACCTTC. Encoded protein: CAWNPGNYGYTF.

This clone occurred once. V gene TRBV30 combines with J gene TRBJ1-1, with D perhaps TRBD1 (5 bases). The V end lost 0 bases, the J end lost 6 bases, and 20 bases lay between the germline ends. The CDR3 contains 16 residues. From germline, CDR1 is GTSNPN and CDR2 SVGIG (reference sequence). The CDR3 sequence is CAWSVLTRGGGAEAFF. The CDR3 coding sequence is TGTGCCTGGAGTGTACTCACTAGGGGTGGAGGGGCTGAAGCTTTCTTT.

The rearrangement links TRBV28 to TRBJ2-3; 8 bases are shared with TRBD2. This CDR3 contains 15 residues. With V trimmed by 6 bases and J by 2 bases, 7 bases remained unmatched. Germline values: CDR1 MDHEN, CDR2 SYDVKM. The CDR3: CASRPSGRNTDTQYF. The CDR3 nucleotides are TGTGCCAGCAGGCCTAGCGGGCGAAACACAGATACGCAGTATTTT.

The chain couples TRBV3-1 (or the pseudogene TRBV3-2) to TRBJ1-2; D may be TRBD1 (5 bases). The germline CDR1 and CDR2 sequences are LGHDT and YNNKEL (reference sequence). This CDR3 comprises 13 residues. Trimming pared 4 bases from V and 2 bases from J, leaving 8 bases between. DNA of the CDR3: TGTGCCAGCAGCCGAGCAGGGAACTATGGCTACACCTTC. Translated: CASSRAGNYGYTF.

The rearrangement links TRBV7-3 to TRBJ2-7; D is perhaps TRBD1 (7 bases). There are 16 residues in the CDR3. The germline gives CDR1 SGHTA, CDR2 FQGTGA. V lost 2 bases and J lost 0, with 14 bases in between. The CDR3 sequence is CASSLSGGGTSYEQYF. CDR3 nucleotides: TGTGCCAGCAGCTTATCAGGGGGAGGAACCTCCTACGAGCAGTACTTC. The variable domain in full, completed from reference TRBV7-3 and TRBJ2-7, reads GAGVSQTPSNKVTEKGKYVELRCDPISGHTALYWYRQSLGQGPEFLIYFQGTGAADDSGLPNDRFFAVRPEGSVSTLKIQRTERGDSAVYLCASSLSGGGTSYEQYFGPGTRLTVT.

J is TRBJ2-1 and V is TRBV12-3 or TRBV12-4; perhaps TRBD2 as D (6 bases). This CDR3 has 13 amino acids. The germline V and J ends were trimmed by 6 bases and 9 bases, with 15 bases remaining between them. The CDR3: CASSPLAAGEQFF. The CDR3 bases are TGTGCCAGCAGCCCCTTAGCGGCGGGTGAGCAGTTCTTC.